Shown below are 21 T cell receptor beta chains from a single sample sequenced in a study of blood T cell repertoires in COVID-19. Using immunoSEQ multiplex PCR, the repertoire was profiled, and TCRdb retains in-frame clones only, with some absent. This table holds 150,000 to 180,000 clones, about 90% found once. The sequenced sample was peripheral blood. These TCRs come from a man aged 45-65 years with acute or convalescent COVID-19.

The chain has TRBV7-9 and TRBJ1-4; the D gene is possibly TRBD1 (5 bases). Germline lookup yields CDR1 SEHNR and CDR2 FQNEAQ (reference sequence). This CDR3 contains 19 residues. The V end lost 2 bases, the J end lost 8 bases, and 27 bases lay between the germline ends. CDR3 sequence reads: CASSLKDQGRRGFQEKLFF. CDR3 DNA: TGTGCCAGCAGCTTAAAGGATCAAGGACGAAGGGGTTTTCAAGAAAAACTGTTTTTT. Based on the CDR3 plus reference TRBV7-9 and TRBJ1-4, the full variable domain is DTGVSQNPRHKITKRGQNVTFRCDPISEHNRLYWYRQTLGQGPEFLTYFQNEAQLEKSRLLSDRFSAERPKGSFSTLEIQRTEQGDSAMYLCASSLKDQGRRGFQEKLFFGSGTQLSVL.

The CDR3 protein is CSGRGKGAEAFF. Here the CDR3 DNA reads TGCAGCGGACGAGGGAAGGGCGCTGAAGCTTTCTTT. The genes are TRBV29-1 and TRBJ1-1; D call uncertain. CDR3 length equals 12 residues. In germline, CDR1 is SQVTM, CDR2 ANQGSEA. Trimming shortened V by 7 bases and J by 6 bases, and 15 bases separated the two germline ends. The entire variable domain, with the rest obtained from reference TRBV29-1 and TRBJ1-1, is as follows: SAVISQKPSRDICQRGTSLTIQCQVDSQVTMMFWYRQQPGQSLTLIATANQGSEATYESGFVIDKFPISRPNLTFSTLTVSNMSPEDSSIYLCSGRGKGAEAFFGQGTRLTVV.

The V call is TRBV6-5, the J call TRBJ1-6; possibly TRBD1 for D (6 bases). V was pared by 0 bases and J by 6 bases, with 12 bases between. In germline, CDR1 is MNHEY, CDR2 SVGAGI. The CDR3 contains 16 residues. DNA for the CDR3: TGTGCCAGCAGTTACTCGGTGGACAGCCTTAATTCACCCCTCCACTTT. This translates into CASSYSVDSLNSPLHF.

This sequence joins TRBV27 and TRBJ1-2; TRBD1 is a possible D gene (5 bases). The CDR3 runs 15 residues. The germline gives CDR1 MNHEY, CDR2 SMNVEV (reference sequence). Trimming stripped 2 bases from V and 2 bases from J, with 12 bases between. The CDR3 DNA follows: TGTGCCAGCAGTTTACGGCGGGGGTACAACTATGGCTACACCTTC. Protein: CASSLRRGYNYGYTF.

V usage is TRBV10-3 and J usage is TRBJ1-2, with TRBD1 as a possible D gene (5 bases). Trimming took off 0 bases at V and 2 bases at J, with 10 bases between the two ends. The CDR3 runs 15 residues. Per germline, CDR1 ENHRY and CDR2 SYGVKD. The CDR3 DNA follows: TGTGCCATCAGTGAGTCGGTCGGGGGAAACTATGGCTACACCTTC. Translation: CAISESVGGNYGYTF.

This clone was observed a single time. This chain joins TRBV27 and TRBJ1-1, with D possibly being TRBD1 (5 bases). Between the trimmed V and J ends, which lost 3 bases and 1 base, there was a span of 6 bases. The CDR3 length is 13 residues. Germline V gene lookup returns CDR1 MNHEY and CDR2 SMNVEV (reference sequence). The DNA of the CDR3 is TGTGCCAGCAGTTTCAGGGAGAACACTGAAGCTTTCTTT. Amino acid sequence: CASSFRENTEAFF.

The V and J genes are TRBV4-3 and TRBJ1-2; possibly TRBD1 for D (6 bases). The CDR3 is 18 residues long. Germline V gene sequence: CDR1 LGHNA, CDR2 YSLEER. Trimming shortened V by 0 bases and J by 0 bases, and 17 bases separated the two germline ends. The CDR3 nucleotides read TGCGCCAGCAGCCAAGATCCTAGTCTCACAGGGACTAACTATGGCTACACCTTC. This codes for CASSQDPSLTGTNYGYTF.

The chain carries TRBV28 and TRBJ1-6; 7 bases line up with TRBD1. The trim removed 2 bases at V and 9 bases at J, leaving 4 bases unmatched. The CDR3 runs 14 residues. Germline V lookup: CDR1 MDHEN, CDR2 SYDVKM. The CDR3: CASSLTGVGSPLHF. CDR3 nucleotides: TGTGCCAGCAGTTTAACAGGGGTGGGTTCACCCCTCCACTTT.

This chain connects TRBV28 to TRBJ2-7, with 9 bases matching TRBD1. This CDR3 is 15 amino acids long. Looked up from germline, CDR1 is MDHEN and CDR2 is SYDVKM. V shed 2 bases and J 0 bases; nucleotides not matched to a gene: 2. The chain's CDR3 is CASSLTGGASYEQYF. The CDR3 DNA reads as TGTGCCAGCAGTTTAACAGGGGGCGCCTCCTACGAGCAGTACTTC.

V gene TRBV6-6 combines with J gene TRBJ1-5; possibly TRBD1 for D (6 bases). The CDR3 consists of 15 residues. CDR1 and CDR2 (germline): MNHNY, SVGAGI (reference sequence). Trimming took off 7 bases at V and 1 base at J, with 14 bases between the two ends. The CDR3 loop reads CASNLQGRSNQPQHF. CDR3 DNA: TGTGCCAGCAACTTACAGGGCCGGAGCAATCAGCCCCAGCATTTT.

The chain recombines TRBV24-1 with TRBJ1-1; D remains unclear. Germline assignment: CDR1 KGHDR and CDR2 SFDVKD. Trimming left V 7 bases short and J 4 bases short, with 18 bases between. This CDR3 is built from 15 residues. In nucleotides, the CDR3 is TGTGCCACCAGAGGAACAAGGGAGGGTTCCACTGAAGCTTTCTTT. This gives the protein CATRGTREGSTEAFF.

CDR3 loop: CASSPAGGGYSNQPQHF. CDR3 nucleotide sequence: TGTGCCAGCAGCCCCGCAGGGGGCGGTTATAGCAATCAGCCCCAGCATTTT. This chain links TRBV7-2 with TRBJ1-5, with 8 positions matching TRBD1. The CDR3 has 17 amino acids. The J segment lost 0 bases and the V segment lost 5 bases, leaving 9 bases of the junction unmatched. Per the germline V gene, CDR1 is SGHTA and CDR2 is FQGNSA.

The V and J genes are TRBV11-2 and TRBJ2-3; weak D call: TRBD2 (5 bases). Germline V lookup: CDR1 SGHAT, CDR2 FQNNGV. V was cut by 5 bases and J by 2 bases, with 14 bases left in between. This CDR3 has 15 residues. In DNA, the CDR3 is TGTGCCAGCAGCATCGGGAAGGCCAACACAGATACGCAGTATTTT. This translates into CASSIGKANTDTQYF.

V and J are TRBV6-5 and TRBJ1-6; the D is unclear. CDR3 size: 12 residues. With 4 bases removed from V and 9 bases from J, the gap between germline ends came to 7 bases. CDR1 MNHEY and CDR2 SVGAGI come from the germline V gene. For the CDR3, the DNA is TGTGCCAGCAGTTCAGACTTTTCACCCCTCCACTTT. This sequence encodes CASSSDFSPLHF.

The chain uses TRBV3-1 (or the pseudogene TRBV3-2) and TRBJ2-1; weak D call: TRBD2 (6 bases). CDR1 is LGHDT, CDR2 YNNKEL, per germline (reference sequence). Trimming pared 4 bases from V and 6 bases from J, leaving 13 bases between. The CDR3 has 14 amino acids. CDR3 in DNA: TGTGCCAGCAGCCCCCGGGGTAGCGGCAATGAGCAGTTCTTC. Translating gives CASSPRGSGNEQFF.

The V and J genes are TRBV7-2 and TRBJ1-5; no definite D call. Deletions cut 3 bases from V and 5 bases from J, with 8 bases between. The CDR3 spans 13 residues. Looked up from germline, CDR1 is SGHTA and CDR2 is FQGNSA. CDR3 loop: CASSFRVDQPQHF. CDR3 nucleotide sequence: TGTGCCAGCAGCTTCCGGGTTGATCAGCCCCAGCATTTT. The variable domain in full, completed from reference TRBV7-2 and TRBJ1-5, reads GAGVSQSPSNKVTEKGKDVELRCDPISGHTALYWYRQSLGQGLEFLIYFQGNSAPDKSGLPSDRFSAERTGGSVSTLTIQRTQQEDSAVYLCASSFRVDQPQHFGDGTRLSIL.

V usage is TRBV28 and J usage is TRBJ2-5, with D possibly TRBD2 on 5 matching bases. The CDR3 is 14 amino acids. V lost 6 bases to trimming and J lost 5 bases, with 16 bases between them. Germline lookup yields CDR1 MDHEN and CDR2 SYDVKM. Written as DNA, the CDR3 is TGTGCCAGCAGCCTTAGAGGGAAACACGAGACCCAGTACTTC. It encodes CASSLRGKHETQYF.

The CDR3 sequence: CSASPRLAPTGTDTQYF. For the CDR3, the DNA is TGCAGTGCTAGTCCACGTCTAGCGCCGACAGGCACAGATACGCAGTATTTT. The chain is built from TRBV20-1 and TRBJ2-3; D might be TRBD2 (6 bases). The CDR3 runs 17 residues. Trimming took off 3 bases at V and 1 base at J, with 20 bases between the two ends. The germline V gene has CDR1 DFQATT and CDR2 SNEGSKA (reference sequence).

The chain joins TRBV23-1 to TRBJ1-1; D might be TRBD1 (6 bases). TRBV23-1 is treated as an ORF (open reading frame) with a function not yet certain. V lost 2 bases and J 1 base, leaving 17 bases between the germline ends. There are 17 residues in the CDR3. CDR3 sequence: CASSQLAPGHQNTEAFF. The DNA of the CDR3 is TGCGCCAGCAGTCAACTCGCCCCGGGACACCAGAACACTGAAGCTTTCTTT.

The chain employs TRBV5-8 and TRBJ2-2, with TRBD1 identical over 7 bases. CDR3 size: 15 residues. The germline V gene has CDR1 SGHTS and CDR2 YDEGEE. J lost 0 bases, V lost 3 bases, and 2 bases had no gene match. As DNA, the CDR3 is TGTGCCAGCAGCTACAGGGGAACGAACACCGGGGAGCTGTTTTTT. It translates to CASSYRGTNTGELFF.

J is TRBJ2-5 and V is TRBV5-1; tentative D call: TRBD1 (6 bases). This CDR3 spans 14 amino acids. From germline, CDR1 is SGHRS and CDR2 YFSETQ. V lost 4 bases and J 4 bases, leaving 14 bases between the germline ends. The CDR3 coding sequence is TGCGCCAGCAGCCGGGGTGGGGGCTCAGAGACCCAGTACTTC. Translating gives CASSRGGGSETQYF.